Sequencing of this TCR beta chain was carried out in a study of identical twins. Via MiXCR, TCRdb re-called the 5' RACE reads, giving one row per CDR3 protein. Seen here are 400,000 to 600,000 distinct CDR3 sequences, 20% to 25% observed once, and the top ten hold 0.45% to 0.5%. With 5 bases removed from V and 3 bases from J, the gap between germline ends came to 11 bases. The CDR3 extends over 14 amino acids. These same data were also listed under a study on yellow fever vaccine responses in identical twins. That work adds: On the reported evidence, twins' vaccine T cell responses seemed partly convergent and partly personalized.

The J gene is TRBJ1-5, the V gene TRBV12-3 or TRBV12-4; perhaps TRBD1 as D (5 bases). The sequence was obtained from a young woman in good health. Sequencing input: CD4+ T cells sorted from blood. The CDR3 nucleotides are TGTGCCAGCAGTGGGCCGGGGCTCAATCAGCCCCAGCATTTT. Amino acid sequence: CASSGPGLNQPQHF.